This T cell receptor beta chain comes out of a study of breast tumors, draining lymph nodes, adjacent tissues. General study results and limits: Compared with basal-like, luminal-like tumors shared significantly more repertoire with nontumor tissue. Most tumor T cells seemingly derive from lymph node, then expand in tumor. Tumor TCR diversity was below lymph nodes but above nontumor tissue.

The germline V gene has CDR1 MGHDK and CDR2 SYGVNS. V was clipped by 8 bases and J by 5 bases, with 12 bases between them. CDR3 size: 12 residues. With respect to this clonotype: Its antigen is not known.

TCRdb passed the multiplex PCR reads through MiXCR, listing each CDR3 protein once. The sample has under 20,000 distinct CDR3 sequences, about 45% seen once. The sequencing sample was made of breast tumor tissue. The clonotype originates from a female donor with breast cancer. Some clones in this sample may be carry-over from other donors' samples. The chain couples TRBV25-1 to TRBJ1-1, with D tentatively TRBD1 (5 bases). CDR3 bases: TGTGCCAGCGGGACGGGACGGACTGAAGCTTTCTTT. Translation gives CASGTGRTEAFF.